The 19 T cell receptor beta chains presented below share a single source sample, sequenced in a study of cytomegalovirus exposure and HLA in healthy donors. The primer mix had 60 Vbeta and 13 Jbeta primers. The method was immunoSEQ multiplex PCR; TCRdb's version includes in-frame clones alone and lacks a portion of them. Seen here are under 20,000 clones, 84% observed once, and the top ten hold about 21%. The sample was PBMCs. The receptor set was obtained from a human donor in good health.

This chain's CDR3 is CASSVDFYEGNTIYF. The CDR3, as DNA: TGTGCCAGCAGCGTGGACTTTTATGAAGGAAACACCATATATTTT. V and J are TRBV9 and TRBJ1-3; the D is unclear. Trimming removed 2 bases at V and 4 bases at J, with 13 bases between. Germline-derived CDR1 and CDR2 are SGDLS and YYNGEE. The CDR3 sequence is 15 residues long.

This chain uses TRBV27 with TRBJ2-1; D is ambiguous. There are 15 residues in the CDR3. V lost 2 bases and J 8 bases, leaving 16 bases between the germline ends. Germline CDR1 MNHEY, CDR2 SMNVEV (reference sequence). CDR3 loop: CASSLRPRGGHEQFF. CDR3 nucleotides: TGTGCCAGCAGTTTACGACCCCGAGGTGGTCATGAGCAGTTCTTC.

This sequence joins TRBV7-9 and TRBJ1-3; 11 nucleotides align to TRBD1. After removal of 4 bases from V and 0 bases from J, the junction contained 2 bases not matched to a gene. The germline V gene has CDR1 SEHNR and CDR2 FQNEAQ (reference sequence). The CDR3 is 16 residues long. This CDR3 reads CASSSGTGGSGNTIYF. CDR3 DNA sequence: TGTGCCAGCAGCTCAGGGACAGGGGGCTCTGGAAACACCATATATTTT.

In its sample, this clone was seen a few times. The chain recombines TRBV6-4 with TRBJ2-3; 9 bases are shared with TRBD2. The CDR3 spans 15 residues. Germline CDR1 and CDR2: MRHNA and SNTAGT. V trimming: 3 bases; J trimming: 4 bases; junction bases outside the gene matches: 5. The CDR3 region is CASSEAAGGPDTQYF. The CDR3 bases are TGTGCCAGCAGTGAGGCGGCGGGGGGGCCAGATACGCAGTATTTT.

V is TRBV7-2 and J is TRBJ2-7; 8 positions agree with TRBD1. V lost 5 bases, J lost 2 bases, and 8 bases stayed unmatched. CDR3 length: 15 amino acids. Germline CDR1 SGHTA, CDR2 FQGNSA. The CDR3: CASSNDRGKTYEQYF. The CDR3 DNA reads TGTGCCAGCAGCAACGACAGGGGAAAAACCTACGAGCAGTACTTC. Using reference TRBV7-2 and TRBJ2-7 for the parts outside the CDR3, the full variable domain is GAGVSQSPSNKVTEKGKDVELRCDPISGHTALYWYRQSLGQGLEFLIYFQGNSAPDKSGLPSDRFSAERTGGSVSTLTIQRTQQEDSAVYLCASSNDRGKTYEQYFGPGTRLTVT.

The rearrangement joins TRBV7-6 to TRBJ1-5; a weak D match, TRBD1 (5 bases). CDR3 length: 13 residues. Germline V gene data show CDR1 as SGHVS and CDR2 as FNYEAQ. The germline V and J ends were trimmed by 5 bases and 7 bases, with 12 bases remaining between them. The CDR3 loop is CASSAQGSQPQHF. CDR3 DNA: TGTGCCAGCAGCGCTCAGGGCTCCCAGCCCCAGCATTTT.

The chain is built from TRBV6-6 and TRBJ2-7; no clear D. Germline lookup yields CDR1 MNHNY and CDR2 SVGAGI (reference sequence). V gave up 6 bases and J gave up 0 bases, with 15 bases separating them. This CDR3 has 15 residues. In DNA form, the CDR3 reads TGTGCCAGCAGCCCCTCGAGCCAATTCTCCTACGAGCAGTACTTC. Amino acid sequence: CASSPSSQFSYEQYF.

The V gene is TRBV7-6, the J gene TRBJ1-6; D gene ambiguous. This CDR3 has 12 residues. The germline V gene has CDR1 SGHVS and CDR2 FNYEAQ. Trimming pared 5 bases from V and 11 bases from J, leaving 10 bases between. CDR3 bases: TGTGCCAGCAGCGAGGGAAAAGCACCCCTCCACTTT. Amino acid sequence: CASSEGKAPLHF.

V is TRBV27 and J is TRBJ2-3; 10 nucleotides match TRBD2. The germline V gene encodes CDR1 MNHEY and CDR2 SMNVEV (reference sequence). V was clipped by 5 bases and J by 2 bases; unmatched bases: 1. The CDR3 consists of 14 residues. CDR3 region: CASSTSGITDTQYF. The CDR3 nucleotides read TGTGCCAGCAGTACTAGCGGGATCACAGATACGCAGTATTTT.

As DNA, the CDR3 is TGTGCCAGTAGGAGGACTGGCGACACCGGGGAGCTGTTTTTT. It translates to CASRRTGDTGELFF. The J gene is TRBJ2-2, the V gene TRBV19, with D maybe TRBD2 (5 bases). V was cut by 6 bases and J by 3 bases, with 11 bases left in between. Germline V gives CDR1 LNHDA, CDR2 SQIVND (reference sequence). There are 14 residues in the CDR3.

This rearrangement joins TRBV10-1 to TRBJ2-7; 10 nucleotides line up with TRBD2. J was trimmed by 3 bases and V by 2 bases; bases with no gene match: 4. The CDR3 contains 15 residues. Germline CDR1 and CDR2: WNHNN and SYGVQD (reference sequence). In nucleotides, the CDR3 is TGCGCCAGCAGTGAGAAGAGGACTAGCGGCTACGAGCAGTACTTC. Its protein product is CASSEKRTSGYEQYF.

This chain links TRBV7-9 with TRBJ1-2, with D possibly TRBD1 on 6 matching bases. This CDR3 has 14 amino acids. In germline, CDR1 is SEHNR, CDR2 FQNEAQ (reference sequence). V was cut by 6 bases and J by 4 bases, with 15 bases left in between. CDR3 in amino acids: CASSHTGWSYGYTF. The DNA for the CDR3 is TGTGCCAGCAGTCATACAGGGTGGTCCTATGGCTACACCTTC.

This clone was picked up a small number of times. The rearrangement uses TRBV4-1 and TRBJ2-2; 7 bases fit TRBD1. Trimming cost V 4 bases and J 3 bases; bases outside gene matches: 2. The V gene's germline CDR1 is MGHRA and CDR2 YSYEKL. This CDR3 region has 14 residues. The CDR3: CASSRGQHTGELFF. The CDR3 DNA reads TGCGCCAGCAGCCGGGGACAGCACACCGGGGAGCTGTTTTTT.

DNA of the CDR3: TGTGCCAGTAGCCTAGCCCAGTACAATGAGCAGTTCTTC. Translating it yields CASSLAQYNEQFF. The chain carries TRBV19 and TRBJ2-1, with a weak D call TRBD2 (5 bases). The CDR3 has 13 residues. V lost 6 bases and J 4 bases, leaving 10 bases between the germline ends. Germline CDR1 LNHDA, CDR2 SQIVND (reference sequence).

A few counts support this clone. This chain connects TRBV19 to TRBJ1-4; 8 positions agree with TRBD1. Trimming removed 4 bases from V and 5 bases from J; junction bases left unmatched: 6. CDR1 is LNHDA, CDR2 SQIVND, per germline (reference sequence). This CDR3 comprises 15 residues. CDR3 sequence: CASSTPRQGNEKLFF. CDR3 coding DNA: TGTGCCAGTAGTACTCCCAGACAGGGGAATGAAAAACTGTTTTTT.

This clone was detected a few times. The chain links TRBV19 to TRBJ1-3, with D perhaps matching TRBD1 (6 bases). CDR1 and CDR2 from the germline V gene are LNHDA and SQIVND (reference sequence). There are 13 residues in the CDR3. Trimming shortened V by 6 bases and J by 0 bases, and 6 bases separated the two germline ends. The CDR3 region is CASRDSSGNTIYF. CDR3 sequence (DNA): TGTGCCAGTAGGGACAGCTCTGGAAACACCATATATTTT. The whole variable domain, filled in from reference TRBV19 and TRBJ1-3, reads DGGITQSPKYLFRKEGQNVTLSCEQNLNHDAMYWYRQDPGQGLRLIYYSQIVNDFQKGDIAEGYSVSREKKESFPLTVTSAQKNPTAFYLCASRDSSGNTIYFGEGSWLTVV.

This sequence joins TRBV5-6 and TRBJ2-1, with TRBD1 as a possible D gene (5 bases). The CDR3 spans 15 residues. Trimming removed 2 bases at V and 2 bases at J, with 11 bases between. CDR1 and CDR2 (germline): SGHDT, YYEEEE. CDR3 region: CASSFRVSPYNEQFF. CDR3 DNA sequence: TGTGCCAGCAGCTTCAGGGTATCCCCCTACAATGAGCAGTTCTTC.

The chain combines TRBV18 with TRBJ2-2; D uncertain. Per the germline V gene, CDR1 is KGHSH and CDR2 is LQKENI. Trimming took off 6 bases at V and 1 base at J, with 12 bases between the two ends. The CDR3 length is 15 residues. The CDR3 region is CASSPTSQNTGELFF. CDR3 bases: TGTGCCAGCTCGCCTACGAGCCAGAACACCGGGGAGCTGTTTTTT.

The V and J genes are TRBV5-1 and TRBJ1-1, with a possible D match to TRBD1 (6 bases). The CDR3 is made up of 15 amino acids. Germline V gene lookup returns CDR1 SGHRS and CDR2 YFSETQ. Trimming took off 3 bases at V and 4 bases at J, with 16 bases between the two ends. The CDR3 region is CASSWGQVRFTEAFF. CDR3 nucleotides: TGCGCCAGCAGCTGGGGACAAGTACGTTTCACTGAAGCTTTCTTT.